This T cell receptor (beta chain) was recorded in a study of OX40 agonist ivuxolimab in advanced cancers. The overall study: It was permissible to have had prior anti-PD-1, anti-PD-L1 or anti-CTLA-4 therapy, and approximately 40% had some. Partial responses, seen in three patients, involved one hepatocellular carcinoma and two cutaneous melanomas.

Libraries were prepared by immunoSEQ multiplex PCR; TCRdb keeps only in-frame clonotypes and omits some of them. The data show 20,000 or so clones, with 80% to 85% seen just once and 35% to 55% held by the top ten. Study-wide results and caveats: The CD4+ and CD8+ T cells in the blood had expanded clonally by week 6 at 0.1 to 3.0 mg/kg. Researchers did not establish what antigens the expanded peripheral T cells target.

On this clone itself: Its specificity is not known.

The receptor comes from an adult with an advanced solid tumor such as melanoma, head and neck, liver or kidney cancer. Sequenced here: CD4+ or CD8+ T cells sorted from blood, sampled in a trial of the OX40 agonist ivuxolimab.

CDR3 sequence (DNA): TGTGCCAGCAGCGACACAGGGGGCGACTATGGCTACACCTTC. It is translated as CASSDTGGDYGYTF. This chain joins TRBV7-9 and TRBJ1-2; TRBD1 matches at 9 bases. With 5 bases clipped from V and 3 bases from J, the junction kept 4 bases outside the gene matches. Looked up from germline, CDR1 is SEHNR and CDR2 is FQNEAQ (reference sequence). The CDR3 runs 14 residues.